This T cell receptor (beta chain) came from a study of CD8 T cells in ankylosing spondylitis. Regarding the study as a whole: Enrichment of disease-linked clones was reportedly significant in matched ankylosing spondylitis synovial fluid. Ankylosing spondylitis blood appeared to be characterized by a TCR beta motif of roughly eight highly homologous variants. Disease-linked clones had a CD8+ phenotype and relatively low frequency in peripheral blood.

In its sample, this clonotype was seen many times. Its antigen is not identified. Germline CDR1 and CDR2: LGHNA and YNFKEQ. The CDR3 loop spans 18 amino acids. V lost 3 bases and J 3 bases, leaving 23 bases between the germline ends. Libraries for TCR beta were made by quantitative 5'-RACE with molecular barcodes. TCRdb re-derived calls from the 5' RACE reads in MiXCR, one entry per CDR3 protein. This table has about 140,000 distinct CDR3 sequences, just under 7.5% appearing once. This TCR derives from a female donor with ankylosing spondylitis or in good health (not recorded which). The chain combines TRBV4-2 with TRBJ2-5; TRBD2 might be the D (7 bases). Sequencing was done on a sample of blood, either unsorted or a sorted T cell fraction (not recorded which). The CDR3 loop reads CASSHRRLLGGAEETQYF. The CDR3 DNA follows: TGTGCCAGCAGCCACCGGAGACTCCTAGGGGGGGCAGAAGAGACCCAGTACTTC.